This TCR beta chain was recorded in a study of cytomegalovirus exposure and HLA in healthy donors (dated by TCRdb to the late 2010s). Broadly, across the study: An earlier analysis of more than 550 of the donors reported 276 Gb of sequence data and 117 million unique TCR beta sequences obtained from some 170 million T cells. Around 330 gigabases of sequencing data and around 80 million unique TCR sequences made up an early release that covered 640 HLA-typed donors. Among the roughly 370 genotyped donors, more than 70% belonged to the genetic ancestry cluster associated with self-reported Caucasian donors. The study aimed to test whether cataloging public T cell receptors could reveal signatures of past pathogen exposure. The study profiled the T cell repertoires of 500 to 800 subjects by immunosequencing and related them to cytomegalovirus serostatus. Besides the first cohort of approximately 710 subjects, a separate validation cohort made up of 95 to 150 different subjects was used. The study combined high-throughput TCR immunosequencing, statistical association of individual TCRs with disease status, and machine learning to predict cytomegalovirus infection status. To study patterns of TCR occurrence, a later analysis re-analyzed previously published TCR beta repertoires from under 750 donors and added high-resolution HLA genotyping. The later analysis used no new phenotypic data to find candidate immune exposures, relying instead on TCR beta sequences and their occurrence across donors. An earlier analysis of some 600 of the donors applied high-throughput TCR beta sequencing to assess whether each TCR beta V gene segment acted as functional or pseudogenic. Donor age, sex, ethnicity and CMV serostatus were collected together with the repertoire data. Genome-wide SNP genotypes for about 60% of the roughly 670 donors were used in a later genetic analysis, which treated that subset as a discovery cohort. All discovery cohort repertoires had been generated using a single sequencing platform. Both class I and class II loci were covered by HLA typing, at four-digit resolution. The number of donors typed differed by locus, with roughly 629-640 for A, B, C, DRB1 and DQB1, roughly 520 for DQA1, about 610 for DPA1, and about 450 for DPB1. A few DR-DQ haplotypes were handled as single units for association and clustering because linkage in the cohort was strong. Across approximately 400 genotyped donors of the cohort, an average of approximately 220,000 unique TCR beta nucleotide sequences per donor were sequenced, and about a sixth of those sequences were non-productive. Study-wide findings and limitations: In a later analysis, several top co-occurrence clusters were reported to appear linked to parvovirus B19, influenza, CMV and Epstein-Barr virus. Assigning TCR associations to individual alleles was difficult when HLA alleles, especially DR and DQ, strongly co-occurred. Because the 87-base-pair reads could not distinguish some IMGT-functional V segments, including TRBV6-2 and TRBV6-3, those segments were excluded. V-gene and J-gene trimming of TCR beta chains was associated with a missense DCLRE1C variant in a later genetic analysis, and the association was replicated in an independent cohort. The earlier analysis of 450 to 700 of the donors excluded roughly 16 rarely observed V segments, including chromosome 9 orphons, because counts were too low. In a later analysis, some 17,000 TCR beta sequences were associated with specific HLA alleles at a false discovery rate of 0.05. Most TCR sequences were observed very rarely across donors, whereas some public TCRs were present in many individuals. A later analysis found that TCR association rates varied across HLA loci, with DRB1 alleles showing the most associated TCRs and HLA-C alleles the fewest. In a later analysis, HLA-associated TCR beta chains were found to be more clonally expanded and to have lower generation probabilities than equally common non-associated chains. A later genetic analysis reported fewer N-insertions in productive TCRs among donors in an Asian-associated ancestry cluster than the roughly 650-donor mean. In this cohort, only TCR beta chains were sequenced, and detectable features were limited by the absence of alpha or paired-chain data. A further reported finding was that TCR beta sequences accurately predicted the HLA-A and HLA-B alleles for most subjects in the first cohort. The authors suggested that the approach could potentially be extended to other disease states and immunological phenotypes. The sequencing pipeline was judged likely to have produced a cluster of highly shared sequence variants as a technical artifact. Most CMV-associated TCR beta chains appeared to be HLA-restricted in a later analysis, and the HLA associations seemed to be driven largely by CMV exposure. Sequencing depth was assumed to be roughly uniform across donors in the presence/absence analyses, though that assumption may not hold. A total of 150 to 200 TCR beta chains were listed by the study as associated with cytomegalovirus. The only immune exposure information available for the cohort was CMV serostatus. A few of the identified cytomegalovirus-associated TCR beta chains were confirmed in vitro to be specific for cytomegalovirus antigens. HLA typing was unavailable for some donors at each locus, so association tests used only the typed subset. An earlier analysis of roughly 570 of the donors showed that most TCR beta V segments appeared in productive rearrangements either about 90% or about 30% of the time, which broadly matched IMGT annotations. The classifier was reported to diagnose cytomegalovirus status with high specificity and sensitivity in both the original cohort and the validation cohort. Correlated functional status among segregating V segments might be attributable to linkage disequilibrium, but an unknown experimental factor could not be ruled out.

CDR1 and CDR2 were assigned from the germline V gene as MGHRA and YSYEKL. From its cysteine to its phenylalanine, the CDR3 spans 15 amino acids. The retained sequence is limited to the CDR3, 45 bases, with the frame set at the first base. V lost 4 bases and J lost 1 base; the stretch between them is 13 bases long. Of note for this clone: No cognate antigen has been identified for it. One base away there is no much larger clone; base qualities are not given.

To prepare the library, the immunoSEQ multiplex PCR assay was applied. A mixture of 60 forward primers for TCR Vbeta segments and 13 reverse primers for TCR Jbeta segments was used in the multiplex PCR. A multiplex PCR assay on genomic DNA amplified the CDR3 region of rearranged TCR beta genes. The amplified TCR beta libraries were sequenced on the Illumina HiSeq System as 87-base-pair reads. As for the original processing: Across the roughly 600 repertoires, a later analysis counted tens of millions of unique TCR beta chains, roughly 11 million of which were shared by at least two donors. Raw reads were error-corrected and collapsed into unique sequences by a nearest-neighbor algorithm in which closely related sequences were merged to remove PCR and sequencing errors. CDR3 sequences were aligned to IMGT reference sequences to assign V, D and J gene segments. For a sequence to be retained, a match of at least six nucleotides was required to both a V gene segment and a J gene segment. Rearrangements were classified as productive when the CDR3 lacked stop codons and remained in frame with V and J, and all other rearrangements were classified as non-productive. Following IMGT convention, CDR3 was defined as the stretch from the second conserved V-encoded cysteine up to the conserved J-encoded phenylalanine. The earlier analysis of a few hundred of the donors excluded sequences that lacked an unambiguous match to a single V gene segment. An earlier analysis of fewer than 650 of the donors classified V segments as functional when productive rearrangements were above 56.7% and as segregating when the standard deviation between donors was above 5%. To diagnose cytomegalovirus status from the catalog of TCR beta chain sequences, a statistical classification framework was built. In a later analysis, TCR nucleotide sequences were compared against IMGT/GENE-DB human TR gene sequences so that V and J genes could be assigned. In a later analysis, CDR3 sequences and most-parsimonious VDJ recombination scenarios were assigned using the TCRdist pipeline. In a later analysis, each TCR beta chain was defined by its CDR3 amino acid sequence together with its V-gene family, and reads lacking a unique V-gene family were excluded. In a later analysis, 450 to 600 highly shared, low-generation-probability nucleotide sequences were removed to address suspected cross-contamination and a sequencing artifact. In a later analysis, a clonal expansion index was calculated for each public chain from normalized within-repertoire ranks of inferred template counts. In a later analysis, generation probabilities were computed with a VDJ recombination model fitted to out-of-frame rearrangements, and the resulting probabilities were checked against IGoR. In a later analysis, hypergeometric tests were used to score TCR-TCR, TCR-HLA and TCR-CMV co-occurrence, with a repertoire-size bias correction applied to TCR pairs. False discovery rates were estimated in a later analysis by permuting HLA or CMV assignments 20 times. In a later analysis, co-occurring TCRs were grouped with DBSCAN, and TCRdist sequence similarity was added when clustering was performed within HLA-allele-positive subsets. For co-occurrence clustering, repertoires with fewer than 30,000 or more than 120,000 public chains were excluded, along with roughly 5 repertoires with anomalous nucleotide sharing. Not all clones reach the TCRdb copy of this immuneACCESS table, which keeps in-frame sequences only. Checked studies attribute under half of the gap to unresolved V genes and leave the rest unexplained. D and trimming were read from the DNA, whereas the V and J calls and clone size are those reported in that table. This sample lists around 92,000 clones; around three quarters were detected once. The biggest ten clones account for over 15% of the sample.

The cohort consisted of 666 healthy bone marrow donors. Cohort members were all nominally healthy when sampled, although unrecorded immune exposures were likely present. The donor was CMV seropositive and belonged to the group of around 300 seropositive cohort members. Every donor gave a peripheral blood sample, and the peripheral blood mononuclear cells from that sample were used for TCR beta sequencing. Genomic DNA was extracted from the blood cell samples with the Qiagen DNeasy Blood Extraction Kit. The origin of this receptor is a man aged 55 to 70 in good health and CMV-seropositive. Rearrangement joined TRBV4-1 to TRBJ1-1; the D gene is possibly TRBD1, with 5 bases matching. Sequencing was carried out using PBMCs. The sequenced DNA: TGCGCCAGCAGCCTCTACAGAACAGGGAACACTGAAGCTTTCTTT. Its protein reads: CASSLYRTGNTEAFF.